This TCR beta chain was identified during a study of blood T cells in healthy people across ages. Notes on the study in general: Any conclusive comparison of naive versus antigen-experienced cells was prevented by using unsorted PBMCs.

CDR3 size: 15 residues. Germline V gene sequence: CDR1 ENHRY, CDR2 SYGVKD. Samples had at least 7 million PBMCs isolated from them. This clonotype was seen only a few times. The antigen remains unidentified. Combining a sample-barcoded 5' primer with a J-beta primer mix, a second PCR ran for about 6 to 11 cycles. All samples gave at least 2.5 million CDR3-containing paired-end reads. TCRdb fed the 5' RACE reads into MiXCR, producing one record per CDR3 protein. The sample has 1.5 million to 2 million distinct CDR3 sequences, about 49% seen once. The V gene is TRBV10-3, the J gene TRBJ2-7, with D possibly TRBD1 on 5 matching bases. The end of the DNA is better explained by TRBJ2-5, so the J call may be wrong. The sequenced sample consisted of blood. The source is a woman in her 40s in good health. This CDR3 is CAISTSDNKKETQYF. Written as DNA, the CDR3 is TGTGCCATCAGTACGTCGGACAACAAAAAAGAGACCCAGTACTTC.